This T cell receptor beta chain was retrieved from a study of blood T cell repertoires in COVID-19. Study overall: The United States, Italy and Spain were the sources of the acute and convalescent COVID-19 samples. Nucleic acid was either cDNA or gDNA, and it came from T cells, B-cell-depleted T cells, or PBMCs.

As originally analysed: Amplification of reference gene primers provided the estimated nucleated cell counts. Libraries were prepared by immunoSEQ multiplex PCR; TCRdb keeps only in-frame clonotypes and omits some of them. That table furnishes V, J and clone size, whereas the DNA furnished D and trimming. The sample holds 200,000 to 250,000 clones, 84% seen once. The CDR3 has 15 amino acids. The specimen was peripheral blood. The clonotype was recovered from an elderly woman with active or convalescent COVID-19. The chain is built from TRBV7-5 and TRBJ2-1; the D call of TRBD2 is as the table states it, not checked on the DNA. TRBV7-5 has pseudogene status. As DNA, the CDR3 is TGTGCCAGAAGCTTAGCACTAGCGCCGACCTCCAAGCAGTTCTTC. It yields the protein CARSLALAPTSKQFF.